Shown below are 21 T cell receptor beta chains from a single sample sequenced in a study of cytomegalovirus exposure and HLA in healthy donors. The PCR employed 60 Vbeta primers together with 13 Jbeta primers. Clones were read by immunoSEQ multiplex PCR, and TCRdb kept only the in-frame ones, dropping some. The sample yields 150,000 to 200,000 clones, almost 80% seen once. The specimen sequenced was PBMCs. Receptor source: a man aged 50 or older in good health and CMV-seropositive.

The chain is built from TRBV10-3 and TRBJ2-7; 11 bases fit TRBD1. V lost 3 bases and J lost 4; bases outside the gene matches: 11. Germline V lookup: CDR1 ENHRY, CDR2 SYGVKD. The CDR3 sequence is 17 residues long. CDR3: CAISDSPGQGAIYEQYF. Written as DNA, the CDR3 is TGTGCCATCAGTGACTCCCCAGGACAGGGGGCAATTTACGAGCAGTACTTC.

The chain links TRBV6-4 to TRBJ1-1; D gene ambiguous. Germline assignment: CDR1 MRHNA and CDR2 SNTAGT. This CDR3 spans 14 amino acids. Trimming removed 4 bases from V and 2 bases from J, with 11 bases in between. This CDR3 reads CASSASPGNTEAFF. In DNA, the CDR3 is TGTGCCAGCAGTGCCTCGCCGGGAAACACTGAAGCTTTCTTT.

This chain connects TRBV2 to TRBJ2-7, with D possibly matching TRBD1 (5 bases). V lost 6 bases and J 12 bases, leaving 15 bases between the germline ends. The germline gives CDR1 SNHLY, CDR2 FYNNEI. This CDR3 is 11 amino acids long. This chain's CDR3 is CASRGAQNGYF. CDR3 DNA sequence: TGTGCCAGCAGAGGGGCCCAGAACGGGTACTTC.

This clone was recorded only once. This chain joins TRBV4-2 and TRBJ1-2; TRBD1 is a possible D gene (5 bases). This CDR3 contains 13 residues. Per germline, CDR1 LGHNA and CDR2 YNFKEQ. The V end lost 1 base, the J end lost 8 bases, and 11 bases lay between the germline ends. In DNA form, the CDR3 reads TGTGCCAGCAGCCAAGCCCTTGGGGGGGGCTACACCTTC. Translated, it gives CASSQALGGGYTF.

Written as DNA, the CDR3 is TGTGCCAGTAGTAAGCGGCTAGTGGCAGGCACAGATACGCAGTATTTT. This gives the protein CASSKRLVAGTDTQYF. V and J are TRBV19 and TRBJ2-3; perhaps TRBD2 as D (5 bases). This CDR3 spans 16 amino acids. The germline V gene encodes CDR1 LNHDA and CDR2 SQIVND (reference sequence). The V gene lost 4 bases and the J gene lost 1 base, with 15 bases spanning the gap.

This clone turned up a few times. This sequence joins TRBV7-2 and TRBJ2-7, with D perhaps TRBD1 (6 bases). V lost 5 bases and J lost 3, with 17 bases in between. The CDR3 spans 15 residues. Germline V gives CDR1 SGHTA, CDR2 FQGNSA. For the CDR3, the DNA is TGTGCCAGCAGCCGTATTGGTGGGGGCCTCTACGAGCAGTACTTC. Translating gives CASSRIGGGLYEQYF.

The rearrangement joins TRBV7-2 to TRBJ2-7; 7 positions agree with TRBD1. After removal of 5 bases from V and 0 bases from J, the junction contained 4 bases not matched to a gene. Germline CDR1 is SGHTA and CDR2 is FQGNSA. CDR3 size: 14 residues. The CDR3 region has the DNA TGTGCCAGCAGCCCCCAGGGGGACTCCTACGAGCAGTACTTC. The encoded protein is CASSPQGDSYEQYF. The variable domain in full, completed from reference TRBV7-2 and TRBJ2-7, reads GAGVSQSPSNKVTEKGKDVELRCDPISGHTALYWYRQSLGQGLEFLIYFQGNSAPDKSGLPSDRFSAERTGGSVSTLTIQRTQQEDSAVYLCASSPQGDSYEQYFGPGTRLTVT.

The V call is TRBV13, the J call TRBJ1-2; D possibly corresponds to TRBD1 (5 bases). V was clipped by 0 bases and J by 4 bases, with 12 bases between them. Looked up from germline, CDR1 is PRHDT and CDR2 is FYEKMQ (reference sequence). CDR3 length equals 15 residues. CDR3 sequence reads: CASSLGVRVGYGYTF. In DNA form, the CDR3 reads TGTGCCAGCAGCTTAGGTGTCAGGGTGGGCTATGGCTACACCTTC.

The chain carries TRBV7-3 and TRBJ1-1, with TRBD1 identical over 7 bases. Trimming took 4 bases from V and 6 from J; bases not matched to a gene: 5. Germline-derived CDR1 and CDR2 are SGHTA and FQGTGA. The CDR3 totals 13 residues. CDR3 sequence: CASSSRQGAEAFF. CDR3 sequence (DNA): TGTGCCAGCAGCTCCCGACAGGGAGCTGAAGCTTTCTTT.

This CDR3 reads CASSQDLGGDETQYF. The CDR3 coding sequence is TGTGCCAGCAGCCAAGATCTAGGGGGCGACGAGACCCAGTACTTC. The chain combines TRBV4-2 with TRBJ2-5; 7 nucleotides agree with TRBD1. This CDR3 contains 15 residues. Losses at the gene ends were 0 bases for V and 5 bases for J; bases not matched to a gene: 6. From germline, CDR1 is LGHNA and CDR2 YNFKEQ.

The gene calls are TRBV27 and TRBJ2-1; a possible D gene is TRBD2 (6 bases). The V end lost 6 bases, the J end lost 0 bases, and 12 bases lay between the germline ends. CDR3 length equals 15 residues. In germline, CDR1 is MNHEY, CDR2 SMNVEV (reference sequence). The CDR3 nucleotides read TGTGCCAGCAGCTATAGCGGAGCCTCCTACAATGAGCAGTTCTTC. Amino acids: CASSYSGASYNEQFF.

The rearrangement joins TRBV20-1 to TRBJ2-7, with a tentative D call TRBD2 (6 bases). V dropped 7 bases and J dropped 4 bases, with 11 bases sitting between them. The CDR3 is 11 residues long. Germline CDR1 reads DFQATT; CDR2 reads SNEGSKA (reference sequence). Written as DNA, the CDR3 is TGCAGTGGAGGGAGCGGGTACGAGCAGTACTTC. Translating gives CSGGSGYEQYF.

The chain employs TRBV10-3 and TRBJ2-2; the D gene is possibly TRBD1 (6 bases). The CDR3 spans 15 residues. The germline CDR1 and CDR2 sequences are ENHRY and SYGVKD. Trimming removed 6 bases at V and 0 bases at J, with 11 bases between. The CDR3 bases are TGTGCCATCAGATTGGACAGTCCGAACACCGGGGAGCTGTTTTTT. Protein: CAIRLDSPNTGELFF.

V usage is TRBV19 and J usage is TRBJ1-1; D gene unclear. The CDR3 loop spans 15 amino acids. Germline lookup yields CDR1 LNHDA and CDR2 SQIVND (reference sequence). The germline V and J ends were trimmed by 3 bases and 1 base, with 12 bases remaining between them. The CDR3 bases are TGTGCCAGTAGTATCACTTTACGAAGGAACACTGAAGCTTTCTTT. Encoded protein: CASSITLRRNTEAFF.

The chain employs TRBV6-1 and TRBJ1-1; D possibly corresponds to TRBD1 (6 bases). The CDR3 consists of 18 residues. Trimming cost V 3 bases and J 1 base, with 21 bases left between them. CDR1 MNHNS and CDR2 SASEGT come from the germline V gene. Written as DNA, the CDR3 is TGTGCCAGCAGTGACGGTGTCCCGGGACATTTGTGGAACACTGAAGCTTTCTTT. Translating it yields CASSDGVPGHLWNTEAFF.

V gene TRBV2 combines with J gene TRBJ1-2; a weak D match, TRBD1 (5 bases). The V end was cut by 7 bases, the J end by 7 bases, with 22 bases between. The CDR3 is 15 amino acids. CDR1 is SNHLY, CDR2 FYNNEI, per germline. CDR3 bases: TGTGCCAGCACGGGACTGCTAATTCCCGAAGGTGGCTACACCTTC. This encodes CASTGLLIPEGGYTF.

CDR3 nucleotide sequence: TGTGCCAGCACCCCGGGTGGGGGCGATTCACCCCTCCACTTT. Translation gives CASTPGGGDSPLHF. J is TRBJ1-6 and V is TRBV28; D possibly corresponds to TRBD1 (6 bases). Germline CDR1 is MDHEN and CDR2 is SYDVKM. This CDR3 is 14 amino acids long. With 7 bases removed from V and 8 bases from J, the gap between germline ends came to 15 bases.

In this sample, this clone turned up once. The chain couples TRBV27 to TRBJ2-7; 7 bases are a match to TRBD2. The V segment lost 5 bases and the J segment 3 bases; nucleotides outside the gene matches: 10. Germline V gene sequence: CDR1 MNHEY, CDR2 SMNVEV (reference sequence). The CDR3 is made up of 15 amino acids. The CDR3 is CASSVRVGGVYEQYV. As DNA, the CDR3 is TGTGCCAGCAGTGTTCGAGTGGGGGGGGTCTACGAGCAGTACGTC.

V is TRBV7-6 and J is TRBJ2-1; 7 nucleotides match TRBD1. With V trimmed by 1 base and J by 6 bases, 9 bases remained unmatched. Per germline, CDR1 SGHVS and CDR2 FNYEAQ. This CDR3 comprises 16 residues. The CDR3 is CASSLEAGGTGNEQFF. Written as DNA, the CDR3 is TGTGCCAGCAGCTTAGAGGCAGGGGGAACGGGCAATGAGCAGTTCTTC.

The CDR3 is CASSLDSPRYNEQFF. The CDR3 DNA reads as TGTGCCAGCTCTTTGGACAGCCCCCGCTACAATGAGCAGTTCTTC. This chain uses TRBV2 with TRBJ2-1; perhaps TRBD1 as D (6 bases). V lost 8 bases and J lost 3, with 17 bases in between. Germline V CDR1 and CDR2: SNHLY, FYNNEI. The CDR3 covers 15 residues. The entire variable domain, with the rest obtained from reference TRBV2 and TRBJ2-1, is as follows: EPEVTQTPSHQVTQMGQEVILRCVPISNHLYFYWYRQILGQKVEFLVSFYNNEISEKSEIFDDQFSVERPDGSNFTLKIRSTKLEDSAMYFCASSLDSPRYNEQFFGPGTRLTVL.

This clone was detected only a few times. The genes are TRBV11-2 and TRBJ1-5; D ambiguous. This CDR3 comprises 15 residues. CDR1 is SGHAT, CDR2 FQNNGV, per germline. V lost 5 bases and J 6 bases, leaving 17 bases between the germline ends. The CDR3 here is CASSPLGDAGQPQHF. The CDR3 DNA sequence: TGTGCCAGCAGCCCCCTTGGTGATGCGGGTCAGCCCCAGCATTTT.